This record concerns one T cell receptor beta chain sequence. Sequencing used immunoSEQ multiplex PCR; TCRdb keeps in-frame clones, though not all of them. The table shows some 87,000 clones, with nearly 90% occurring only once. The data were obtained in a study of OX40 agonist ivuxolimab in advanced cancers. Trimming cost V 6 bases and J 1 base; bases outside gene matches: 16. The CDR3 is made up of 19 amino acids. In germline, CDR1 is SNHLY, CDR2 FYNNEI. This receptor was obtained from an adult with an advanced solid tumor such as melanoma, head and neck, liver or kidney cancer. The chain has TRBV2 and TRBJ2-4, with TRBD1 identical over 9 bases. Sequences were derived from CD4+ or CD8+ T cells sorted from blood, sampled in a trial of the OX40 agonist ivuxolimab. CDR3 amino acids: CASRASGTGIRRAKNIQYF. CDR3 nucleotides: TGTGCCAGCAGGGCATCCGGGACAGGGATAAGGAGGGCCAAAAACATTCAGTACTTC.